One sample yielded the 29 T cell receptor beta chains listed below, sequenced in a study of T cells after yellow fever vaccination. TCRdb ran MiXCR on the 5' RACE reads and lists one entry per CDR3 protein. The sample holds 500,000 to 650,000 distinct CDR3 sequences; more than 9% are singletons and the top ten take just under 15%. This specimen was PBMCs, taken on the day of the yellow fever booster vaccination. The receptors come from a man younger than 40 who received the YFV17D yellow fever vaccine.

This clonotype was detected a few times. The genes are TRBV6-2 or TRBV6-3 and TRBJ2-7; D remains unclear. The V end was cut by 2 bases, the J end by 0 bases, with 11 bases between. The CDR3 extends over 15 amino acids. From germline, CDR1 is MNHEY and CDR2 SVGEGT. CDR3 sequence reads: CASSYGVVPSYEQYF. The CDR3 DNA follows: TGTGCCAGCAGTTACGGGGTCGTTCCCTCCTACGAGCAGTACTTC.

In its sample, this clonotype was seen many times. At one end the junction does not follow the germline gene, possibly because of a read error. The CDR3 spells CASSSGTGDYEQYF. As DNA, the CDR3 is TGTGCCAGCAGCTCAGGGACAGGGGACTACGAGCAGTACTTC. This rearrangement joins TRBV5-1 to TRBJ2-7; the match to TRBD1 covers 10 bases. Germline V gene lookup returns CDR1 SGHRS and CDR2 YFSETQ. The CDR3 consists of 14 residues.

This clonotype was observed a few times. The chain links TRBV18 to TRBJ2-4, with D unresolved. This CDR3 comprises 15 residues. V dropped 2 bases and J dropped 0 bases, with 8 bases sitting between them. Germline V CDR1 and CDR2: KGHSH, LQKENI. CDR3: CASSPSSLAKNIQYF. The CDR3 nucleotides read TGTGCCAGCTCACCATCCTCTTTAGCCAAAAACATTCAGTACTTC. Drawing the rest from reference TRBV18 and TRBJ2-4, the complete variable domain is NAGVMQNPRHLVRRRGQEARLRCSPMKGHSHVYWYRQLPEEGLKFMVYLQKENIIDESGMPKERFSAEFPKEGPSILRIQQVVRGDSAAYFCASSPSSLAKNIQYFGAGTRLSVL.

Only a few counts were recorded for this clonotype. This chain connects TRBV20-1 to TRBJ2-7; D may be TRBD1 (6 bases). The CDR3 spans 15 residues. Germline V gives CDR1 DFQATT, CDR2 SNEGSKA (reference sequence). V lost 1 base, J lost 0 bases, and 13 bases lay in between. The CDR3: CSARGRTVFSYEQYF. CDR3 nucleotides: TGCAGTGCTAGAGGGCGGACAGTCTTCTCCTACGAGCAGTACTTC.

The chain joins TRBV10-2 to TRBJ2-5; either TRBD1 or TRBD2 may supply D (5 bases each). The germline V and J ends were trimmed by 6 bases and 7 bases, with 21 bases remaining between them. Germline CDR1 is WSHSY and CDR2 is SAAADI. This CDR3 is built from 15 residues. For the CDR3, the DNA is TGCGCCAGCAGCCTACTGCTCAGGGACCAGGCGACCCAGTACTTC. Amino acids: CASSLLLRDQATQYF.

In this sample, this clonotype turned up a few times. The chain couples TRBV4-3 to TRBJ2-7; the D is unclear. Trimming stripped 0 bases from V and 6 bases from J, with 12 bases between. The CDR3 consists of 14 residues. Germline V gene sequence: CDR1 LGHNA, CDR2 YSLEER. The CDR3 DNA reads as TGCGCCAGCAGCCAAGATAGTGCAGTAAGCGAGCAGTACTTC. Its protein product is CASSQDSAVSEQYF.

This clonotype turned up a few times. V is TRBV4-2 and J is TRBJ2-7, with 10 positions matching TRBD2. Germline V gene sequence: CDR1 LGHNA, CDR2 YNFKEQ. With 2 bases clipped from V and 7 bases from J, the junction kept 23 bases outside the gene matches. The CDR3 loop spans 20 amino acids. The CDR3 protein is CASSQLQAGVGLAGVREQYF. CDR3 DNA sequence: TGTGCCAGCAGCCAACTACAAGCGGGGGTGGGCCTAGCGGGAGTCCGGGAGCAGTACTTC.

The chain carries TRBV11-2 and TRBJ1-4; maybe TRBD1 (5 bases). The CDR3 is 14 residues long. Trimming removed 4 bases at V and 8 bases at J, with 14 bases between. Germline V gene data show CDR1 as SGHAT and CDR2 as FQNNGV. DNA of the CDR3: TGTGCCAGCAGCTCCCCGTCAGGGCGCGAAAAACTGTTTTTT. This gives the protein CASSSPSGREKLFF.

This clonotype occurred a few times. The rearrangement joins TRBV11-2 to TRBJ2-3; D unclear. The ends were cut back, 5 bases at V and 4 bases at J, with 10 bases in the middle. This CDR3 contains 13 residues. CDR1 and CDR2 (germline): SGHAT, FQNNGV. CDR3 loop: CASSLLRADTQYF. DNA of the CDR3: TGTGCCAGCAGCCTCCTGAGAGCAGATACGCAGTATTTT.

This clonotype was recorded a few times. The chain recombines TRBV6-5 with TRBJ1-5; TRBD1 might be the D (6 bases). Germline V gene lookup returns CDR1 MNHEY and CDR2 SVGAGI. V dropped 5 bases and J dropped 2 bases, with 16 bases sitting between them. This CDR3 region has 16 residues. CDR3 bases: TGTGCCAGCAGTCACGACAGGAGTGGAGGCAATCAGCCCCAGCATTTT. Protein product: CASSHDRSGGNQPQHF.

The chain joins TRBV20-1 to TRBJ1-3; no clear D gene. Germline CDR1 reads DFQATT; CDR2 reads SNEGSKA (reference sequence). The CDR3 sequence is 14 residues long. V was trimmed by 5 bases and J by 0 bases, leaving 11 bases between them. The CDR3: CSARRQVSGNTIYF. CDR3 bases: TGCAGTGCTCGACGGCAAGTCTCTGGAAACACCATATATTTT.

This clonotype has only a few counts. V and J are TRBV2 and TRBJ2-1; 7 bases are a match to TRBD1. CDR1 and CDR2 (germline): SNHLY, FYNNEI. V was pared by 4 bases and J by 9 bases, with 3 bases of the junction left unmatched. The CDR3 is 12 amino acids. CDR3 residues: CASSGQGTEQFF. The DNA for the CDR3 is TGTGCCAGCAGTGGACAGGGTACTGAGCAGTTCTTC.

The CDR3 DNA sequence: TGTGCCAGCAGCTTAGCGCCTAGCGACCACTACGAGCAGTACTTC. It specifies CASSLAPSDHYEQYF. This chain joins TRBV7-6 and TRBJ2-7, with D possibly matching TRBD2 (6 bases). The CDR3 sequence is 15 residues long. Germline V gene lookup returns CDR1 SGHVS and CDR2 FNYEAQ. V was shortened by 0 bases and J by 3 bases, with 12 bases between the two germline ends.

This clonotype was detected once. The V and J genes are TRBV21-1 and TRBJ2-1; the D call TRBD2 from the table was never checked on the DNA. TRBV21-1 is labeled a pseudogene. The CDR3 contains 17 residues. CDR3 DNA sequence: TGTGCCAGCAGCAAAGTTTTCAGGACTAGCGGATACAATGAGCAGTTCTTC. Translation gives CASSKVFRTSGYNEQFF.

CDR3 nucleotides: TGCAGTGCTAGAGACTACGTTGGACAGTTCTTC. Protein: CSARDYVGQFF. The rearrangement joins TRBV20-1 to TRBJ2-1; D is ambiguous. Trimming removed 0 bases at V and 13 bases at J, with 10 bases between. The CDR3 length is 11 residues. CDR1 and CDR2 from the germline V gene are DFQATT and SNEGSKA (reference sequence).

This rearrangement joins TRBV6-5 to TRBJ1-3; D ambiguous. There are 17 residues in the CDR3. The V gene lost 0 bases and the J gene lost 0 bases, with 12 bases spanning the gap. In germline, CDR1 is MNHEY, CDR2 SVGAGI. DNA for the CDR3: TGTGCCAGCAGTTACTCTAGGGAGGCGGACTCTGGAAACACCATATATTTT. Protein: CASSYSREADSGNTIYF.

The chain employs TRBV7-9 and TRBJ1-1, with TRBD1 as a possible D gene (5 bases). CDR1 is SEHNR, CDR2 FQNEAQ, per germline (reference sequence). The length of the CDR3 is 14 residues. Trimming left V 5 bases short and J 1 base short, with 11 bases between. DNA for the CDR3: TGTGCCAGCAGCCGTAGTGGGGCGAACACTGAAGCTTTCTTT. As protein: CASSRSGANTEAFF.

The rearrangement links TRBV5-1 to TRBJ2-7; possibly TRBD2 for D (6 bases). Germline V gives CDR1 SGHRS, CDR2 YFSETQ. Trimming removed 5 bases from V and 2 bases from J, with 17 bases in between. The CDR3 totals 15 residues. CDR3 bases: TGCGCCAGCAGTTCCCGCGGCGGGGTCCCCTACGAGCAGTACTTC. Translation gives CASSSRGGVPYEQYF.

This clonotype was seen a handful of times. This chain links TRBV24-1 with TRBJ2-1; D perhaps matches TRBD2 (5 bases). V was trimmed by 6 bases and J by 2 bases, leaving 16 bases between them. The CDR3 totals 16 residues. Germline lookup yields CDR1 KGHDR and CDR2 SFDVKD. The CDR3 region has the DNA TGTGCCACCAGTAAAACCCGGGATGGACCCTACAATGAGCAGTTCTTC. Translation: CATSKTRDGPYNEQFF.

The V gene is TRBV6-2 or TRBV6-3, the J gene TRBJ2-7; D not certain. This CDR3 has 13 amino acids. The V gene's germline CDR1 is MNHEY and CDR2 SVGEGT. The CDR3, as DNA: TGTGCTCCGCGGATGAGACGGCCCTACGAGCAGTACTTC. Amino acids: CAPRMRRPYEQYF.

The gene calls are TRBV7-2 and TRBJ2-7; 10 nucleotides align to TRBD2. The CDR3 extends over 16 amino acids. The trim removed 2 bases at V and 5 bases at J, leaving 9 bases unmatched. Germline CDR1 is SGHTA and CDR2 is FQGNSA. This CDR3 reads CASSLSSLAGINEQYF. The CDR3 nucleotides read TGTGCCAGCAGCTTATCCTCACTAGCGGGAATCAACGAGCAGTACTTC.

This CDR3 reads CSVGRGGELFF. The CDR3 nucleotides are TGCAGCGTTGGCAGGGGCGGGGAGCTGTTTTTT. The chain uses TRBV29-1 and TRBJ2-2, with D tentatively TRBD1 (6 bases). The germline V and J ends were trimmed by 4 bases and 7 bases, with 7 bases remaining between them. Germline CDR1 is SQVTM and CDR2 is ANQGSEA. The CDR3 sequence is 11 residues long.

The chain recombines TRBV15 with TRBJ2-1, with D tentatively TRBD1 (5 bases). Trimming shortened V by 0 bases and J by 10 bases, and 25 bases separated the two germline ends. Germline lookup yields CDR1 LNHNV and CDR2 YYDKDF (reference sequence). The CDR3 extends over 18 amino acids. CDR3 region: CATSRDAGHTSPGKEQFF. CDR3 nucleotides: TGTGCCACCAGCAGAGATGCCGGACACACGAGTCCTGGGAAGGAGCAGTTCTTC. The full variable domain, completed using reference TRBV15 and TRBJ2-1, is DAMVIQNPRYQVTQFGKPVTLSCSQTLNHNVMYWYQQKSSQAPKLLFHYYDKDFNNEADTPDNFQSRRPNTSFCFLDIRSPGLGDTAMYLCATSRDAGHTSPGKEQFFGPGTRLTVL.

This rearrangement joins TRBV5-6 to TRBJ2-1, with 13 bases lining up with TRBD2. J was trimmed by 8 bases and V by 4 bases; bases with no gene match: 12. In germline, CDR1 is SGHDT, CDR2 YYEEEE. The CDR3 totals 17 residues. CDR3 amino acids: CASSPRTSGRGLHEQFF. The CDR3 DNA is TGTGCCAGCAGCCCGAGGACTAGCGGGAGAGGTCTGCATGAGCAGTTCTTC.

The V and J genes are TRBV11-3 and TRBJ2-7; tentative D call: TRBD2 (6 bases). Trimming stripped 3 bases from V and 1 base from J, with 13 bases between. Germline CDR1 is SGHNT and CDR2 is YENEEA. The length of the CDR3 is 15 residues. The CDR3 DNA reads TGTGCCAGCAGCTTCGAGGCGGGACCTTCCTACGAGCAGTACTTC. Residues: CASSFEAGPSYEQYF.

The table lists this clonotype with many counts. The V and J genes are TRBV27 and TRBJ1-5; D not resolved. The CDR3 consists of 13 residues. Germline lookup yields CDR1 MNHEY and CDR2 SMNVEV (reference sequence). V dropped 3 bases and J dropped 4 bases, with 7 bases sitting between them. The CDR3 DNA reads as TGTGCCAGCAGTTTCTCGACGAATCAGCCCCAGCATTTT. Protein: CASSFSTNQPQHF.

The chain carries TRBV29-1 and TRBJ2-1; D perhaps matches TRBD2 (6 bases). V lost 7 bases and J lost 6, with 13 bases in between. This CDR3 comprises 12 residues. The V gene's germline CDR1 is SQVTM and CDR2 ANQGSEA. The CDR3 nucleotides are TGCAGCGCCCGACTAGTAGGCAATGAGCAGTTCTTC. Protein product: CSARLVGNEQFF.

This clonotype was seen repeatedly, ten times or more. The gene calls are TRBV7-9 and TRBJ2-1; D unclear. The CDR3 totals 13 residues. Trimming removed 0 bases from V and 7 bases from J, with 7 bases in between. Per germline, CDR1 SEHNR and CDR2 FQNEAQ (reference sequence). In DNA, the CDR3 is TGTGCCAGCAGCTTAGCTAGCTCGAATGAGCAGTTCTTC. It codes for CASSLASSNEQFF. The variable domain in full, with the rest retrieved from reference TRBV7-9 and TRBJ2-1, is DTGVSQNPRHKITKRGQNVTFRCDPISEHNRLYWYRQTLGQGPEFLTYFQNEAQLEKSRLLSDRFSAERPKGSFSTLEIQRTEQGDSAMYLCASSLASSNEQFFGPGTRLTVL.

The genes are TRBV4-3 and TRBJ2-5, with TRBD2 identical over 13 bases. V was clipped by 4 bases and J by 2 bases; unmatched bases: 4. The germline CDR1 and CDR2 sequences are LGHNA and YSLEER. There are 16 residues in the CDR3. The CDR3 coding sequence is TGCGCCAGCAGCCGGCTACTAGCGGGAGGGCAAGAGACCCAGTACTTC. Its translation is CASSRLLAGGQETQYF.